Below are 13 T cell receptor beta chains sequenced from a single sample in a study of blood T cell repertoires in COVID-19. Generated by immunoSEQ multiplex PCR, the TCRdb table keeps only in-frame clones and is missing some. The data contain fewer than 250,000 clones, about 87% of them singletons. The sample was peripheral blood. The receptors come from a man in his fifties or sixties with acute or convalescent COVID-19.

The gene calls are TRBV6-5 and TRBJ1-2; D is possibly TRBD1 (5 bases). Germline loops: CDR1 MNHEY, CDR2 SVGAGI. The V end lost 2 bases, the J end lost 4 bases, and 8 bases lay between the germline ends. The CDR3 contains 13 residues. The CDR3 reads CASSYQQAYGYTF. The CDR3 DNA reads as TGTGCCAGCAGTTACCAACAGGCCTATGGCTACACCTTC.

The CDR3 here is CASSESGTGRGRKTQYF. CDR3 coding DNA: TGTGCCAGCAGTGAATCGGGGACAGGGCGAGGGAGGAAGACCCAGTACTTC. The rearrangement links TRBV25-1 to TRBJ2-5; 9 nucleotides match TRBD1. The V and J ends lost 1 base and 6 bases, in that order; junction bases with no gene match: 12. CDR3 size: 17 residues. Germline CDR1 reads MGHDK; CDR2 reads SYGVNS. Together with reference TRBV25-1 and TRBJ2-5, the CDR3 gives the full variable domain: EADIYQTPRYLVIGTGKKITLECSQTMGHDKMYWYQQDPGMELHLIHYSYGVNSTEKGDLSSESTVSRIRTEHFPLTLESARPSHTSQYLCASSESGTGRGRKTQYFGPGTRLLVL.

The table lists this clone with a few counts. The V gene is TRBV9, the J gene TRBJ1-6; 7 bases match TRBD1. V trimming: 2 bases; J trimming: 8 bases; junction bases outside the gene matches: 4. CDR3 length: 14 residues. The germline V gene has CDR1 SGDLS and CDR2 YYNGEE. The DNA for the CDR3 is TGTGCCAGCAGCGTCCGGGACAGCGATTCACCCCTCCACTTT. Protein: CASSVRDSDSPLHF.

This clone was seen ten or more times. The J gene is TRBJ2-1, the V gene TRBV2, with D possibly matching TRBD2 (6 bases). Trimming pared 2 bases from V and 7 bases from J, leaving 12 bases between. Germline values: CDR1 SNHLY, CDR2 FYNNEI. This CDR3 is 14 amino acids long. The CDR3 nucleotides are TGTGCCAGCAGTGAACGGGGCGGGGTGAATGAGCAGTTCTTC. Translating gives CASSERGGVNEQFF.

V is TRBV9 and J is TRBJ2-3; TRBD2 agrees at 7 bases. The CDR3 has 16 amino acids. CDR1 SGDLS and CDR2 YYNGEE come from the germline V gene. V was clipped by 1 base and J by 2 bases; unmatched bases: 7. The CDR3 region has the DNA TGTGCCAGCAGCGTACTCGGGCTAGCGGTCACAGATACGCAGTATTTT. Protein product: CASSVLGLAVTDTQYF.

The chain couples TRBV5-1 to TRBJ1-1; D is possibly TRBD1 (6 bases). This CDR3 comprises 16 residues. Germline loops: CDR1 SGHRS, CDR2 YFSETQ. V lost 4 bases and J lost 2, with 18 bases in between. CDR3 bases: TGCGCCAGCAGCACCGGACAGACCCTTTCAAACACTGAAGCTTTCTTT. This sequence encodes CASSTGQTLSNTEAFF.

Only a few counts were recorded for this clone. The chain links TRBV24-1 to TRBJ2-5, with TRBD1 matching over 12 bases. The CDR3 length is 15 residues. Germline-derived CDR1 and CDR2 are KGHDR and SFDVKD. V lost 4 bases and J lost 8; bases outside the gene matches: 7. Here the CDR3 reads CATSEGTGGKSTQYF. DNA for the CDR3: TGTGCCACCAGTGAGGGGACAGGGGGCAAGAGTACCCAGTACTTC.

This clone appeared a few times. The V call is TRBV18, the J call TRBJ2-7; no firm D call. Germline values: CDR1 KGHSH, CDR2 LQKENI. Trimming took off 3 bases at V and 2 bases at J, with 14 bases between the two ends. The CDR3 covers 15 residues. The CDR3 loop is CASSPSGRRTYEQYF. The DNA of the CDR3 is TGTGCCAGCTCACCCTCCGGCAGGCGAACCTACGAGCAGTACTTC.

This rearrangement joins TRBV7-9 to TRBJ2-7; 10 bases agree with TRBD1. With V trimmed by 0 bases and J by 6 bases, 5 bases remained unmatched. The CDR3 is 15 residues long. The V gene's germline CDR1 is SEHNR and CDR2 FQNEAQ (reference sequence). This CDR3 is CASSLAGDRGGEQYF. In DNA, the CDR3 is TGTGCCAGCAGCTTAGCGGGGGACAGGGGAGGCGAGCAGTACTTC.

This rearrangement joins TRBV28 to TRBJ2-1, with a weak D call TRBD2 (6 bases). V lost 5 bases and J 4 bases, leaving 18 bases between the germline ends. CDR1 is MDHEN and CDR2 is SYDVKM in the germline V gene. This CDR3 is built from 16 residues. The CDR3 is CASSLRRGGGYNEQFF. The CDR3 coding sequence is TGTGCCAGCAGTCTTCGGCGGGGAGGTGGTTACAATGAGCAGTTCTTC. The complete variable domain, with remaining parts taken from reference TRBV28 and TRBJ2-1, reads DVKVTQSSRYLVKRTGEKVFLECVQDMDHENMFWYRQDPGLGLRLIYFSYDVKMKEKGDIPEGYSVSREKKERFSLILESASTNQTSMYLCASSLRRGGGYNEQFFGPGTRLTVL.

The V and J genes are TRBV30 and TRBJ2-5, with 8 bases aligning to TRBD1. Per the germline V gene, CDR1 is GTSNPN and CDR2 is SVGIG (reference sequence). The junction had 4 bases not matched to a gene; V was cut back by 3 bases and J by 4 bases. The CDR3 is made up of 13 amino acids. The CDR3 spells CAWRSRGPETQYF. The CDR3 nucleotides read TGTGCCTGGAGGTCCAGGGGGCCAGAGACCCAGTACTTC.

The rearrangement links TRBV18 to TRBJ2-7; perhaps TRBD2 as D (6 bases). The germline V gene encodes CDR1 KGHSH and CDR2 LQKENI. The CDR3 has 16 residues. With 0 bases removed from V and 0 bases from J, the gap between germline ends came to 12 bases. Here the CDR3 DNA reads TGTGCCAGCTCACCACCGTCCAGGAGGGCCTCCTACGAGCAGTACTTC. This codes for CASSPPSRRASYEQYF.

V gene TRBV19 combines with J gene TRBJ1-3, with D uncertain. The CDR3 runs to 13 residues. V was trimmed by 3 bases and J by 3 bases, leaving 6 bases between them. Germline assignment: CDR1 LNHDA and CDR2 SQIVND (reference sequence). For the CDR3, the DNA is TGTGCCAGTAGTATCCCAGGTGGAAACACCATATATTTT. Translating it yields CASSIPGGNTIYF.